One sample yielded the 22 T cell receptor beta chains listed below, sequenced in a study of human T cells and chemical hapten exposure (TCRdb year 2021). Receptors were amplified or captured by RACE. TCRdb records NextSeq 500 as the sequencer. TCRdb trimmed public reads at Q25 via fastp, called clones via MiXCR and kept in-frame beta chains. Rows are combined by CDR3 protein, so each entry shows the most common genes and DNA. The sample data list nearly 80,000 distinct CDR3 sequences, and 10% of these were observed just once. Approximately 1.4% of the sample belongs to the ten largest clones. The time point label of this sample denotes: patch test 1, 2 weeks after DPC sensitization. The treatment or condition label on this specimen signifies: therapeutic diphenylcyclopropenone sensitization with weekly scalp DPC. Sequenced here: whole blood, sampled in connection with sensitization to the hapten diphenylcyclopropenone (DPC). These receptors were taken from a woman aged 45 to 65 with alopecia areata. Some clones in this sample may be carry-over from other donors' samples.

The sample holds a few counts of this clonotype. Here the CDR3 DNA reads TGTGCCACCAGTGATTTGGGACGGGAGAGTACGCAGTATTTT. Translating it yields CATSDLGRESTQYF. The V gene is TRBV24-1, the J gene TRBJ2-3; the D gene is possibly TRBD2 (6 bases). Looked up from germline, CDR1 is KGHDR and CDR2 is SFDVKD. The V and J ends lost 0 bases and 8 bases respectively, with 11 bases between them. The CDR3 is made up of 14 amino acids.

This clonotype was observed many times. V and J are TRBV10-2 and TRBJ1-1, with 12 nucleotides matching TRBD1. CDR1 and CDR2 (germline): WSHSY, SAAADI. The CDR3 runs 13 residues. J lost 11 bases, V lost 6 bases, and 7 bases had no gene match. As DNA, the CDR3 is TGCGCCAGCAGGGGGACAGGGGGCGAGGCCGCTTTCTTT. Amino acids: CASRGTGGEAAFF.

This clonotype was seen many times. This sequence joins TRBV4-1 and TRBJ2-5; D is unresolved. The V gene lost 6 bases and the J gene lost 1 base, with 15 bases spanning the gap. CDR3 size: 15 residues. Germline V gives CDR1 MGHRA, CDR2 YSYEKL. The DNA of the CDR3 is TGCGCCAGCAGTCACGGGTGGGTAGGCCAAGAGACCCAGTACTTC. Translated: CASSHGWVGQETQYF.

The sample holds a few counts of this clonotype. The gene calls are TRBV7-9 and TRBJ1-1; 9 bases align to TRBD1. With V trimmed by 6 bases and J by 5 bases, 7 bases remained unmatched. Germline V gene sequence: CDR1 SEHNR, CDR2 FQNEAQ (reference sequence). The CDR3 runs 14 residues. CDR3 nucleotides: TGTGCCAGCAGAGAAACAGGGGGCCAGACTGAAGCTTTCTTT. Translation gives CASRETGGQTEAFF.

In the case of this clonotype: This may be a read error, as it is one base from a much larger clone. The chain is built from TRBV3-1 and TRBJ2-7; D not resolved. This CDR3 has 11 residues. The germline gives CDR1 LGHDT, CDR2 YNNKEL (reference sequence). Between the trimmed V and J ends, which lost 3 bases and 4 bases, there was a span of 4 bases. In nucleotides, the CDR3 is TGTGCCAGCAGCCAGAGTTACGAGCAGTACTTC. Its translation: CASSQSYEQYF.

This rearrangement joins TRBV29-1 to TRBJ2-2, with D hard to call. Deletions cut 4 bases from V and 4 bases from J, with 13 bases between. CDR3 length: 14 amino acids. CDR1 and CDR2 from the germline V gene are SQVTM and ANQGSEA. The CDR3 protein is CSVAQSTSTGELFF. The CDR3, as DNA: TGCAGCGTTGCTCAGTCAACGAGCACCGGGGAGCTGTTTTTT.

This clonotype has more than one count but fewer than ten. V and J are TRBV7-2 and TRBJ1-5; 7 nucleotides agree with TRBD1. The CDR3 contains 13 residues. After removal of 4 bases from V and 8 bases from J, the junction contained 5 bases not matched to a gene. Germline V gives CDR1 SGHTA, CDR2 FQGNSA. The CDR3 DNA is TGTGCCAGCAGCTCCTACAGGGGTAAGCCCCAGCATTTT. The encoded protein is CASSSYRGKPQHF.

This clonotype occurred a few times. This chain joins TRBV29-1 and TRBJ1-2; TRBD1 might be the D (6 bases). The CDR3 contains 11 residues. Germline values: CDR1 SQVTM, CDR2 ANQGSEA. Between the trimmed V and J ends, which lost 3 bases and 9 bases, there was a span of 11 bases. CDR3 in amino acids: CSVESQGSYTF. The CDR3 DNA reads TGCAGCGTTGAGTCCCAGGGGAGCTACACCTTC.

This clonotype showed up many times. J is TRBJ2-3 and V is TRBV29-1; possible D gene TRBD2, 6 bases. The CDR3 length is 16 residues. Germline values: CDR1 SQVTM, CDR2 ANQGSEA. Trimming left V 7 bases short and J 2 bases short, with 22 bases between. The CDR3 region is CSANPRDFVFTDTQYF. The CDR3, as DNA: TGCAGCGCCAATCCCCGGGACTTCGTATTCACAGATACGCAGTATTTT.

This clonotype was seen repeatedly, ten times or more. The rearrangement uses TRBV6-2 or TRBV6-3 and TRBJ1-5; D unresolved. Trimming removed 5 bases from V and 7 bases from J, with 18 bases in between. Looked up from germline, CDR1 is MNHEY and CDR2 is SVGEGT. The CDR3 spans 15 residues. In nucleotides, the CDR3 is TGTGCCAGCAGTCTAGCAGGATCAACGGGCCAGCCCCAGCATTTT. Amino acids: CASSLAGSTGQPQHF.

This chain joins TRBV7-2 and TRBJ2-1; TRBD2 aligns across 7 bases. The germline V gene has CDR1 SGHTA and CDR2 FQGNSA. The CDR3 totals 14 residues. V lost 7 bases, J lost 6 bases, and 9 bases stayed unmatched. CDR3 sequence: CASTEGGSINEQFF. In DNA form, the CDR3 reads TGTGCCAGCACCGAGGGCGGGAGTATCAATGAGCAGTTCTTC. Full variable domain (remainder filled in from reference TRBV7-2 and TRBJ2-1): GAGVSQSPSNKVTEKGKDVELRCDPISGHTALYWYRQSLGQGLEFLIYFQGNSAPDKSGLPSDRFSAERTGGSVSTLTIQRTQQEDSAVYLCASTEGGSINEQFFGPGTRLTVL.

This clonotype was counted a few times. V and J are TRBV7-9 and TRBJ1-1, with D tentatively TRBD1 (6 bases). The CDR3 is made up of 12 amino acids. Germline CDR1 and CDR2: SEHNR and FQNEAQ (reference sequence). The germline V and J ends were trimmed by 6 bases and 11 bases, with 16 bases remaining between them. CDR3 amino acids: CASSRLTGEAFF. CDR3 bases: TGTGCCAGCAGTCGATTGACAGGCGAGGCTTTCTTT.

This clonotype has ten or more counts. The V gene is TRBV6-5, the J gene TRBJ2-2, with 7 positions matching TRBD1. The CDR3 covers 16 residues. Trimming at V came to 0 bases and at J to 0 bases, leaving 1 base not matched to a gene. CDR1 and CDR2 from the germline V gene are MNHEY and SVGAGI. The CDR3 nucleotides are TGTGCCAGCAGTTACTCCACAGGGGCGAACACCGGGGAGCTGTTTTTT. Protein: CASSYSTGANTGELFF.

This clonotype was counted a few times. CDR3 sequence (DNA): TGTGCCAGCAGCTTAACCCCGTCATCCACTGAAGCTTTCTTT. It translates to CASSLTPSSTEAFF. The rearrangement joins TRBV7-3 to TRBJ1-1; D unresolved. The CDR3 has 14 residues. Trimming took 0 bases from V and 4 from J, leaving 9 bases between them. CDR1 is SGHTA, CDR2 FQGTGA, per germline.

The CDR3 is CASSLGTSGRAVTQYF. CDR3 nucleotides: TGTGCCAGCAGCTTGGGGACTAGCGGGAGGGCGGTGACCCAGTACTTC. V and J are TRBV5-5 and TRBJ2-5; 15 nucleotides match TRBD2. The J segment lost 7 bases and the V segment lost 0 bases, leaving 4 bases of the junction unmatched. CDR3 length: 16 amino acids. Germline CDR1 and CDR2: SGHKS and YYEKEE (reference sequence).

This clonotype was picked up a small number of times. The chain has TRBV4-1 and TRBJ1-2; D is perhaps TRBD1 (5 bases). CDR1 is MGHRA and CDR2 is YSYEKL in the germline V gene. CDR3 size: 15 residues. Trimming removed 1 base at V and 4 bases at J, with 13 bases between. CDR3 coding DNA: TGCGCCAGCAGCCAAGTGTACGGGGCCCTCTATGGCTACACCTTC. This sequence encodes CASSQVYGALYGYTF.

The sample holds many counts of this clonotype. The rearrangement links TRBV30 to TRBJ1-3, with D unresolved. The CDR3 is 14 residues long. CDR1 and CDR2 (germline): GTSNPN, SVGIG (reference sequence). V was shortened by 4 bases and J by 2 bases, with 12 bases between the two germline ends. The CDR3 reads CAWIPRRAGNTIYF. As DNA, the CDR3 is TGTGCCTGGATCCCACGTAGGGCTGGAAACACCATATATTTT.

The CDR3 bases are TGTGCCAGCAGGAGGGACCGCACAGATACGCAGTATTTT. Protein product: CASRRDRTDTQYF. V gene TRBV6-4 combines with J gene TRBJ2-3; D assignment may be TRBD1 or TRBD2 (5 bases each). Germline CDR1 and CDR2: MRHNA and SNTAGT. The CDR3 covers 13 residues. The germline V and J ends were trimmed by 6 bases and 1 base, with 8 bases remaining between them.

This clonotype was seen more than once but under ten times. V is TRBV29-1 and J is TRBJ1-1; 9 positions agree with TRBD1. The germline CDR1 and CDR2 sequences are SQVTM and ANQGSEA. The CDR3 runs 13 residues. After removal of 7 bases from V and 11 bases from J, the junction contained 14 bases not matched to a gene. Written as DNA, the CDR3 is TGCAGCGCCCGGACAGGGGAAAAGGCTCGGGCTTTCTTT. Protein product: CSARTGEKARAFF. Together with reference TRBV29-1 and TRBJ1-1, the CDR3 gives the full variable domain: SAVISQKPSRDICQRGTSLTIQCQVDSQVTMMFWYRQQPGQSLTLIATANQGSEATYESGFVIDKFPISRPNLTFSTLTVSNMSPEDSSIYLCSARTGEKARAFFGQGTRLTVV.

The V call is TRBV5-1, the J call TRBJ1-1, with 9 bases lining up with TRBD1. The CDR3 length is 16 residues. V lost 1 base to trimming and J lost 5 bases; unmatched junction nucleotides: 9. CDR1 is SGHRS and CDR2 is YFSETQ in the germline V gene. The CDR3 reads CASSLTTGTGLTEAFF. Here the CDR3 DNA reads TGCGCCAGCAGCTTGACCACCGGGACAGGGCTGACTGAAGCTTTCTTT.

This clonotype was counted between two and nine times. This chain links TRBV7-8 with TRBJ2-5; TRBD2 agrees at 11 bases. Germline V lookup: CDR1 SGHVS, CDR2 FQNEAQ. The CDR3 contains 16 residues. J lost 2 bases, V lost 4 bases, and 6 bases had no gene match. The CDR3 region has the DNA TGTGCCAGCAGCTCGCGACTAGCGGGGTTTCAAGAGACCCAGTACTTC. Translating it yields CASSSRLAGFQETQYF.

This clonotype turned up a few times. V and J are TRBV20-1 and TRBJ2-7; perhaps TRBD2 as D (5 bases). CDR1 and CDR2 (germline): DFQATT, SNEGSKA (reference sequence). The CDR3 consists of 13 residues. V was shortened by 1 base and J by 7 bases, with 14 bases between the two germline ends. CDR3 sequence reads: CSARVATRGEQYF. CDR3 DNA sequence: TGCAGTGCTAGAGTTGCCACGCGAGGGGAGCAGTACTTC.